This TCR beta chain is drawn from a study of cytomegalovirus exposure and HLA in healthy donors. Study details: The platform used for the 120 validation repertoires matched that of the 600 to 800 first-cohort repertoires, a later analysis reported. Study results and limitations: It was reportedly the case that the classifier diagnosed cytomegalovirus status with high specificity and sensitivity. The investigators catalogued 160 or so TCR beta chains as cytomegalovirus-associated.

The data were produced by immunoSEQ multiplex PCR, yet TCRdb's version contains in-frame clones alone and is incomplete. Of about 160,000 clones listed, approximately 89% are singletons. The germline CDR1 and CDR2 sequences are SGHRS and YFSETQ. The CDR3 totals 13 residues. V was pared by 2 bases and J by 5 bases, with 10 bases between. It was the approximately 130-subject validation cohort, separate from the approximately 700-subject first cohort, to which the donors belonged. In the case of this clone: The antigen is not known.

The chain carries TRBV5-1 and TRBJ1-1, with D unresolved. The sample consisted of PBMCs. The clonotype comes from a woman between 18 and 30 years old in good health and CMV-seropositive. The CDR3 region has the DNA TGCGCCAGCAGCTTCGAAGGGAGGACTGAAGCTTTCTTT. Translating it yields CASSFEGRTEAFF. Full variable domain (rest looked up from reference TRBV5-1 and TRBJ1-1): KAGVTQTPRYLIKTRGQQVTLSCSPISGHRSVSWYQQTPGQGLQFLFEYFSETQRNKGNFPGRFSGRQFSNSRSEMNVSTLELGDSALYLCASSFEGRTEAFFGQGTRLTVV.